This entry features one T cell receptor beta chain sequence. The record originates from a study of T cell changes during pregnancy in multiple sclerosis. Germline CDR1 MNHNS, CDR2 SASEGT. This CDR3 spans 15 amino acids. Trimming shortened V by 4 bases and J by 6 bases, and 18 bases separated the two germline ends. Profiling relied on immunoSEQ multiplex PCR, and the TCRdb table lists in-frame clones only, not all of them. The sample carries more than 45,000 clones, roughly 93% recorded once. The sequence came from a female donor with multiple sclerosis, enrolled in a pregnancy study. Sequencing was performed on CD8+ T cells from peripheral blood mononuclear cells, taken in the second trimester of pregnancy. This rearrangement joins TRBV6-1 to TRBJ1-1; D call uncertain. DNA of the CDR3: TGTGCCAGCAGTGTGGAGACCCAGATTCTTTCTGAAGCTTTCTTT. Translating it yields CASSVETQILSEAFF.